One and the same sample provided the 31 T cell receptor beta chains below, sequenced in a study of T cells in Graves' hyperthyroidism and ophthalmopathy. RNA transcripts gave rise to amplified TCR beta CDR3 regions. First-round RT-PCR of the TCR CDR3 relied on the HTBI primer set. One entry per CDR3 protein results from TCRdb running MiXCR on the multiplex PCR reads. Of about 200,000 distinct CDR3 sequences in the sample, about 16% are singletons; the top ten hold approximately 40%. Sample: blood. Source of these receptors: a man aged 35 to 55 with Graves' hyperthyroidism.

This clonotype was detected only a few times. The chain employs TRBV12-3 or TRBV12-4 and TRBJ1-6; D is ambiguous. Trimming removed 3 bases from V and 8 bases from J, with 14 bases in between. The CDR3 covers 15 residues. This CDR3 reads CASSFYGLSDSPLHF. The CDR3 bases are TGTGCCAGCAGTTTTTATGGTCTTTCCGATTCACCCCTCCACTTT.

The chain couples TRBV27 to TRBJ1-1, with a weak D call TRBD1 (6 bases). Germline CDR1 MNHEY, CDR2 SMNVEV (reference sequence). The CDR3 totals 14 residues. The V gene lost 2 bases and the J gene lost 6 bases, with 13 bases spanning the gap. The DNA for the CDR3 is TGTGCCAGCAGTTTAGGGGGGGGCTTGCCTGAAGCTTTCTTT. Translating it yields CASSLGGGLPEAFF.

Remarks on this clonotype: A much larger clone lies a single base off, so this may be a read error. This chain connects TRBV30 to TRBJ1-2; tentative D call: TRBD1 (6 bases). The V gene lost 0 bases and the J gene lost 1 base, with 9 bases spanning the gap. Per germline, CDR1 GTSNPN and CDR2 SVGIG (reference sequence). The CDR3 consists of 14 residues. This CDR3 is CAWSVGHINYGYTF. Written as DNA, the CDR3 is TGTGCCTGGAGTGTGGGACATATTAACTATGGCTACACCTTC.

This chain links TRBV9 with TRBJ2-3; TRBD1 might be the D (5 bases). Germline CDR1 reads SGDLS; CDR2 reads YYNGEE. This CDR3 has 15 residues. With 2 bases removed from V and 0 bases from J, the gap between germline ends came to 10 bases. The CDR3 nucleotides are TGTGCCAGCAGCGTCCAGGGTGTTAGCACAGATACGCAGTATTTT. It specifies CASSVQGVSTDTQYF. Based on the CDR3 plus reference TRBV9 and TRBJ2-3, the full variable domain is DSGVTQTPKHLITATGQRVTLRCSPRSGDLSVYWYQQSLDQGLQFLIQYYNGEERAKGNILERFSAQQFPDLHSELNLSSLELGDSALYFCASSVQGVSTDTQYFGPGTRLTVL.

This clonotype has at least ten counts. This chain connects TRBV20-1 to TRBJ2-5, with TRBD1 matching over 8 bases. Trimming at V came to 6 bases and at J to 4 bases, leaving 10 bases not matched to a gene. The CDR3 is 14 amino acids. Germline CDR1 and CDR2: DFQATT and SNEGSKA (reference sequence). CDR3 protein: CSARRRGHRETQYF. CDR3 coding DNA: TGCAGTGCACGCCGCAGGGGGCATCGAGAGACCCAGTACTTC.

The chain recombines TRBV20-1 with TRBJ1-5; no firm D call. The length of the CDR3 is 14 residues. The germline V gene has CDR1 DFQATT and CDR2 SNEGSKA (reference sequence). Trimming cost V 3 bases and J 0 bases, with 9 bases left between them. For the CDR3, the DNA is TGCAGTGCTAGGGAACATTATAGCAATCAGCCCCAGCATTTT. Amino acid sequence: CSAREHYSNQPQHF.

This clonotype was recorded at least ten times. V usage is TRBV5-1 and J usage is TRBJ1-5, with a tentative D call TRBD1 (5 bases). CDR3 size: 15 residues. Germline V gene lookup returns CDR1 SGHRS and CDR2 YFSETQ. The ends were cut back, 0 bases at V and 5 bases at J, with 12 bases in the middle. Written as DNA, the CDR3 is TGCGCCAGCAGCTTGGCCGCAGGGCCCGATCAGCCCCAGCATTTT. As protein: CASSLAAGPDQPQHF.

CDR3 DNA: TGTGCCAGCTCACCACGGGACAGAGAAAACTATGGCTACACCTTC. This gives the protein CASSPRDRENYGYTF. This chain uses TRBV18 with TRBJ1-2; TRBD1 aligns across 7 bases. V was pared by 1 base and J by 2 bases, with 4 bases of the junction left unmatched. The CDR3 covers 15 residues. The germline V gene has CDR1 KGHSH and CDR2 LQKENI.

The rearrangement joins TRBV19 to TRBJ2-1; no reliable D call. Germline V gene sequence: CDR1 LNHDA, CDR2 SQIVND (reference sequence). Between the trimmed V and J ends, which lost 3 bases and 6 bases, there was a span of 6 bases. The CDR3 loop spans 12 amino acids. CDR3 in amino acids: CASSITRNEQFF. The CDR3 nucleotides are TGTGCCAGTAGTATTACCCGCAATGAGCAGTTCTTC.

In its sample, this clonotype was seen many times. No DNA is shown, since the ends of the CDR3 on it are uncertain; the CDR3 is the one TCRdb lists. Here the CDR3 reads CASSRQGNYGYTFGSGGYTF. The chain carries TRBV28 and TRBJ1-2; the table's D call TRBD1 went unverified against the DNA. The CDR3 length equals 20 residues, ends included. Per germline, CDR1 MDHEN and CDR2 SYDVKM.

This clonotype was observed many times. The chain combines TRBV2 with TRBJ2-1; weak D call: TRBD2 (7 bases). CDR3 length: 14 residues. CDR1 and CDR2 from the germline V gene are SNHLY and FYNNEI. Trimming took 1 base from V and 9 from J, leaving 13 bases between them. The CDR3 spells CASSEGGGSVEQFF. The CDR3 bases are TGTGCCAGCAGTGAAGGGGGGGGCTCTGTTGAGCAGTTCTTC.

This clonotype was observed many times. The chain recombines TRBV3-1 with TRBJ2-7; D is possibly TRBD1 (5 bases). The CDR3 is 14 amino acids. Germline V CDR1 and CDR2: LGHDT, YNNKEL (reference sequence). The V gene lost 2 bases and the J gene lost 5 bases, with 13 bases spanning the gap. This CDR3 reads CASSQRSQGHEQYF. The CDR3 DNA follows: TGTGCCAGCAGCCAACGATCCCAGGGCCACGAGCAGTACTTC.

This clonotype was seen only a few times. The rearrangement uses TRBV6-5 and TRBJ2-3; TRBD1 is a possible D gene (6 bases). CDR3 length equals 16 residues. The germline gives CDR1 MNHEY, CDR2 SVGAGI. The V end was cut by 5 bases, the J end by 5 bases, with 20 bases between. DNA for the CDR3: TGTGCCAGCAGTCGTCTAGTGGGGGCGGGCGGAGATACGCAGTATTTT. Amino acids: CASSRLVGAGGDTQYF.

In this sample, this clonotype turned up many times. CDR3 sequence: CASSHVSGYTF. As DNA, the CDR3 is TGTGCCAGCAGCCATGTAAGTGGCTACACCTTC. This chain joins TRBV3-1 and TRBJ1-2; D is unresolved. This CDR3 is built from 11 residues. Germline CDR1 LGHDT, CDR2 YNNKEL (reference sequence). The germline V and J ends were trimmed by 3 bases and 7 bases, with 6 bases remaining between them.

The rearrangement uses TRBV6-1 and TRBJ1-6; D remains ambiguous. V shed 7 bases and J shed 9 bases, with 13 bases lying between them. This CDR3 contains 13 residues. Germline CDR1 is MNHNS and CDR2 is SASEGT. The CDR3 here is CASNPRAGSPLHF. CDR3 in DNA: TGTGCCAGCAACCCCCGGGCGGGTTCACCCCTCCACTTT.

As to this clonotype: A read error is possible here, since a much larger clone lies one base away. The V and J genes are TRBV12-3 or TRBV12-4 and TRBJ2-2, with D possibly matching TRBD1 (6 bases). The CDR3 spans 16 residues. Trimming took 4 bases from V and 3 from J, leaving 15 bases between them. CDR3: CASSYPRGRDTGELFF. CDR3 sequence (DNA): TGTGCCAGCAGTTACCCCAGGGGCAGAGACACCGGGGAGCTGTTTTTT.

The chain couples TRBV12-5 to TRBJ2-2; D gene unclear. In germline, CDR1 is LGHNT, CDR2 FRNRAP. V was clipped by 0 bases and J by 6 bases, with 8 bases between them. This CDR3 contains 14 residues. The CDR3 region is CASGLVPWPGELFF. CDR3 DNA sequence: TGTGCTAGTGGTTTGGTACCATGGCCCGGGGAGCTGTTTTTT.

This clonotype was detected ten times or more. The V gene is TRBV6-1, the J gene TRBJ1-5; possibly TRBD1 for D (5 bases). V lost 5 bases to trimming and J lost 0 bases, with 8 bases between them. Germline V gives CDR1 MNHNS, CDR2 SASEGT. The CDR3 runs to 14 residues. The CDR3 coding sequence is TGTGCCAGCAGTCGACAGATTAGCAATCAGCCCCAGCATTTT. Amino acid sequence: CASSRQISNQPQHF.

This clonotype has a count of ten or more. The gene calls are TRBV9 and TRBJ2-1; D is unresolved. There are 13 residues in the CDR3. V gave up 0 bases and J gave up 10 bases, with 11 bases separating them. Germline-derived CDR1 and CDR2 are SGDLS and YYNGEE. The CDR3 DNA follows: TGTGCCAGCAGCGTAGATAGGTCACGCGAGCAGTTCTTC. Its translation: CASSVDRSREQFF.

This chain uses TRBV9 with TRBJ2-5, with a weak D call TRBD1 (7 bases). The CDR3 extends over 14 amino acids. Per the germline V gene, CDR1 is SGDLS and CDR2 is YYNGEE. The V end was cut by 3 bases, the J end by 4 bases, with 13 bases between. CDR3 in DNA: TGTGCCAGCAGCGGATACAGGGGAGGAGAGACCCAGTACTTC. Translated: CASSGYRGGETQYF.

This clonotype was counted ten times or more. The chain has TRBV7-9 and TRBJ2-3, with TRBD2 identical over 13 bases. Germline values: CDR1 SEHNR, CDR2 FQNEAQ (reference sequence). With 4 bases clipped from V and 2 bases from J, the junction kept 12 bases outside the gene matches. The CDR3 totals 19 residues. The CDR3 nucleotides are TGTGCCAGCAGCTGGCCTACTAGCGGGGGGGCGTCCGACACAGATACGCAGTATTTT. Amino acid sequence: CASSWPTSGGASDTDTQYF.

The sample holds many counts of this clonotype. The rearrangement joins TRBV2 to TRBJ2-5; TRBD1 matches at 7 bases. The V gene end was trimmed by 5 bases and the J gene end by 5 bases; junction bases not matched to a gene: 14. CDR3 length: 16 amino acids. The germline V gene encodes CDR1 SNHLY and CDR2 FYNNEI. In DNA form, the CDR3 reads TGTGCCAGCAGTCCCCGGACAGGACTCAAGGCGGAGACCCAGTACTTC. Translating it yields CASSPRTGLKAETQYF.

The table lists this clonotype with many counts. The CDR3 here is CATSRDTGVYEQYF. The CDR3 DNA follows: TGTGCCACCAGCAGAGATACGGGGGTCTACGAGCAGTACTTC. The genes are TRBV15 and TRBJ2-7, with D tentatively TRBD2 (6 bases). Germline CDR1 and CDR2: LNHNV and YYDKDF (reference sequence). The CDR3 totals 14 residues. Trimming shortened V by 0 bases and J by 3 bases, and 9 bases separated the two germline ends.

This clonotype was found many times. J is TRBJ2-3 and V is TRBV5-1; D possibly corresponds to TRBD1 (5 bases). Between the trimmed V and J ends, which lost 10 bases and 2 bases, there was a span of 17 bases. The CDR3 is 14 amino acids. Germline CDR1 and CDR2: SGHRS and YFSETQ. The chain's CDR3 is CAGRQSWDTDTQYF. The CDR3 nucleotides read TGCGCCGGAAGACAGTCGTGGGACACAGATACGCAGTATTTT. Looking up the rest from reference TRBV5-1 and TRBJ2-3 gives the full variable domain: KAGVTQTPRYLIKTRGQQVTLSCSPISGHRSVSWYQQTPGQGLQFLFEYFSETQRNKGNFPGRFSGRQFSNSRSEMNVSTLELGDSALYLCAGRQSWDTDTQYFGPGTRLTVL.

This clonotype showed up just a few times. The rearrangement uses TRBV6-1 and TRBJ1-2; TRBD1 is a possible D gene (5 bases). The CDR3 extends over 14 amino acids. The germline V and J ends were trimmed by 3 bases and 8 bases, with 16 bases remaining between them. The germline CDR1 and CDR2 sequences are MNHNS and SASEGT. This CDR3 reads CASSDRVGLGGYTF. The CDR3 DNA is TGTGCCAGCAGTGACAGGGTGGGGTTAGGAGGCTACACCTTC.

The chain joins TRBV4-3 to TRBJ1-2, with 7 bases identical to TRBD1. CDR1 and CDR2 from the germline V gene are LGHNA and YSLEER. The ends lost 3 bases at V and 7 bases at J; junction bases unmatched: 8. This CDR3 spans 14 amino acids. CDR3: CASSQTTGFSGYTF. The DNA for the CDR3 is TGCGCCAGCAGCCAGACGACAGGGTTTTCTGGCTACACCTTC.

At least ten counts were recorded for this clonotype. The rearrangement joins TRBV5-1 to TRBJ2-7; tentative D call: TRBD2 (6 bases). The CDR3 runs to 15 residues. Trimming took 0 bases from V and 6 from J, leaving 16 bases between them. Germline CDR1 SGHRS, CDR2 YFSETQ. The CDR3, as DNA: TGCGCCAGCAGCTTGGCTCCGGACTATGGTGGCGAGCAGTACTTC. Translated: CASSLAPDYGGEQYF.

This clonotype was counted many times. J is TRBJ2-5 and V is TRBV7-8; 7 bases agree with TRBD2. CDR1 SGHVS and CDR2 FQNEAQ come from the germline V gene. The CDR3 length is 15 residues. Germline trimming cut 1 base from V and 7 bases from J; bases unmatched to any gene: 9. As DNA, the CDR3 is TGTGCCAGCAGCTTAGTGATTGGGGGGGGAGGGACCCAGTACTTC. Amino acids: CASSLVIGGGGTQYF.

This clonotype came up many times. The chain has TRBV12-3 or TRBV12-4 and TRBJ2-1; TRBD1 agrees at 8 bases. CDR3 length: 13 residues. The V gene end was trimmed by 8 bases and the J gene end by 13 bases; junction bases not matched to a gene: 13. CDR3 DNA sequence: TGTGCCAGCGGGGGACAGGAGGCCATCCCCCAGTTCTTC. This codes for CASGGQEAIPQFF.

This clonotype was seen repeatedly, ten times or more. The chain carries TRBV7-2 and TRBJ1-2; 10 positions match TRBD1. CDR3 size: 15 residues. Germline CDR1 reads SGHTA; CDR2 reads FQGNSA. V lost 5 bases and J lost 4; bases outside the gene matches: 7. The CDR3 DNA is TGTGCCAGCAGCCCCACGGGGACAGGGGTCTATGGCTACACCTTC. Encoded protein: CASSPTGTGVYGYTF.

This clonotype was counted ten times or more. The chain couples TRBV29-1 to TRBJ2-1; D uncertain. The CDR3 is 15 residues long. Germline V gene sequence: CDR1 SQVTM, CDR2 ANQGSEA. The V and J ends lost 1 base and 2 bases respectively, with 12 bases between them. The CDR3 is CSVEGNIGTYNEQFF. As DNA, the CDR3 is TGCAGCGTTGAAGGTAATATAGGGACCTACAATGAGCAGTTCTTC.